The next 10 T cell receptor beta chains were all read from a single sample in a study of T cells after yellow fever vaccination. TCRdb processed the 5' RACE reads anew with MiXCR; each CDR3 protein has one entry. Here the sample spans a few hundred thousand distinct CDR3 sequences, around 9.3% being singletons. The sample here was CD4+ T cells sorted from PBMCs, taken 5 days after the yellow fever booster vaccination. Source of these receptors: a man between 18 and 35 years old who received the YFV17D yellow fever vaccine.

V usage is TRBV11-3 and J usage is TRBJ2-6; the D gene is possibly TRBD2 (5 bases). Trimming took 5 bases from V and 4 from J, leaving 12 bases between them. The CDR3 is 15 residues long. Germline V gene sequence: CDR1 SGHNT, CDR2 YENEEA. This chain's CDR3 is CASSPTGKGANVLTF. DNA for the CDR3: TGTGCCAGCAGCCCGACCGGGAAGGGGGCCAACGTCCTGACTTTC.

This clonotype has more than one count but fewer than ten. The genes are TRBV19 and TRBJ2-4; no clear D. Trimming removed 5 bases at V and 0 bases at J, with 11 bases between. CDR1 and CDR2 from the germline V gene are LNHDA and SQIVND (reference sequence). The CDR3 has 15 residues. As DNA, the CDR3 is TGTGCCAGTAGTGGGAACAGATTAGCCAAAAACATTCAGTACTTC. Residues: CASSGNRLAKNIQYF.

This clonotype was observed a few times. This sequence joins TRBV7-9 and TRBJ1-1; a possible D gene is TRBD1 (6 bases). Germline V gene lookup returns CDR1 SEHNR and CDR2 FQNEAQ (reference sequence). V was trimmed by 4 bases and J by 0 bases, leaving 9 bases between them. CDR3 length equals 14 residues. CDR3 DNA sequence: TGTGCCAGCAGCTCGGACAGATTGAACACTGAAGCTTTCTTT. Translated: CASSSDRLNTEAFF.

This clonotype was recorded many times. The chain joins TRBV7-9 to TRBJ2-5; TRBD1 matches at 9 bases. The ends lost 7 bases at V and 3 bases at J; junction bases unmatched: 12. From germline, CDR1 is SEHNR and CDR2 FQNEAQ (reference sequence). This CDR3 is 16 amino acids long. CDR3 in amino acids: CASTRGWDRDEETQYF. In nucleotides, the CDR3 is TGTGCCAGCACGCGGGGTTGGGACAGGGACGAAGAGACCCAGTACTTC. The variable domain in full, completed from reference TRBV7-9 and TRBJ2-5, reads DTGVSQNPRHKITKRGQNVTFRCDPISEHNRLYWYRQTLGQGPEFLTYFQNEAQLEKSRLLSDRFSAERPKGSFSTLEIQRTEQGDSAMYLCASTRGWDRDEETQYFGPGTRLLVL.

The chain employs TRBV10-3 and TRBJ2-1, with 8 bases fitting TRBD1. Germline CDR1 and CDR2: ENHRY and SYGVKD. Germline trimming cut 4 bases from V and 5 bases from J; bases unmatched to any gene: 4. The CDR3 has 14 residues. In DNA, the CDR3 is TGTGCCATCAGTGGTGACAGGGGCCACAATGAGCAGTTCTTC. Amino acid sequence: CAISGDRGHNEQFF.

This clonotype appeared a few times. The DNA for the CDR3 is TGTGCCAGCAGCCCCGGTGCAGGGGGGCGGGATACGCAGTATTTT. As protein: CASSPGAGGRDTQYF. The chain employs TRBV7-9 and TRBJ2-3; TRBD1 might be the D (7 bases). CDR1 is SEHNR, CDR2 FQNEAQ, per germline (reference sequence). This CDR3 spans 15 amino acids. Trimming took 5 bases from V and 6 from J, leaving 18 bases between them.

A few counts support this clonotype. The rearrangement links TRBV7-2 to TRBJ2-4, with TRBD2 matching 8 bases. The ends lost 1 base at V and 2 bases at J; junction bases unmatched: 4. The CDR3 loop spans 16 amino acids. CDR1 and CDR2 from the germline V gene are SGHTA and FQGNSA. CDR3 in DNA: TGTGCCAGCAGCTTAGACGGGGGGGGCTCCAAAAACATTCAGTACTTC. Its translation: CASSLDGGGSKNIQYF.

CDR3 nucleotides: TGTGCCAGCAGCCACCGGGACAGCGAAGCTTTCTTT. Its protein is CASSHRDSEAFF. The rearrangement joins TRBV2 to TRBJ1-1; 7 bases match TRBD1. The CDR3 totals 12 residues. Germline V gene lookup returns CDR1 SNHLY and CDR2 FYNNEI. J was trimmed by 8 bases and V by 6 bases; bases with no gene match: 6. Based on the CDR3 plus reference TRBV2 and TRBJ1-1, the full variable domain is EPEVTQTPSHQVTQMGQEVILRCVPISNHLYFYWYRQILGQKVEFLVSFYNNEISEKSEIFDDQFSVERPDGSNFTLKIRSTKLEDSAMYFCASSHRDSEAFFGQGTRLTVV.

This clonotype was observed a handful of times. This chain connects TRBV20-1 to TRBJ2-3; weak D call: TRBD2 (7 bases). CDR3 length: 13 residues. V was shortened by 7 bases and J by 5 bases, with 16 bases between the two germline ends. Germline loops: CDR1 DFQATT, CDR2 SNEGSKA (reference sequence). This CDR3 is CSDQRGAGDTQYF. For the CDR3, the DNA is TGCAGTGATCAACGGGGGGCGGGAGATACGCAGTATTTT.

This clonotype was seen a few times. The genes are TRBV18 and TRBJ1-4; D remains unclear. Germline V CDR1 and CDR2: KGHSH, LQKENI. The CDR3 is 15 residues long. The V and J ends lost 8 bases and 2 bases respectively, with 15 bases between them. CDR3 in amino acids: CASPGQGATNEKLFF. CDR3 DNA: TGTGCCAGCCCCGGCCAAGGAGCGACTAATGAAAAACTGTTTTTT.